These T cell receptor beta chains were read from a single sample in a study of blood T cell repertoires in COVID-19. Repertoires were generated with immunoSEQ multiplex PCR, while TCRdb's copy carries only in-frame clones and drops some. Seen here are 21,000 or so clones, nearly 90% observed once, and the top ten hold about 10%. The material sequenced was peripheral blood. The receptors originated from a human donor in a cohort sampled during active COVID-19. The donor label of this sample is uncertain. Both conserved end residues are part of each CDR3. The D gene is left open where the match is weak. Clone size, where shown, is once, few, many, or a class for clones that have expanded.

v_call	d_call	clone_size	cdr3_length	j_call	cdr3_aa	cdr3_nt
TRBV7-9	TRBD1	few	15	TRBJ1-3	CASSSRQGTGNTIYF	TGTGCCAGCAGCTCACGACAGGGTACTGGAAACACCATATATTTT
TRBV20-1	TRBD2	NA	17	TRBJ2-5	CSASKTSGRPWGETQYF	TGCAGTGCTAGTAAGACTAGCGGGAGGCCCTGGGGAGAGACCCAGTACTTC
TRBV7-2	TRBD2	NA	12	TRBJ2-1	CASSRLAGEQFF	TGTGCCAGCAGCCGCCTAGCGGGAGAGCAGTTCTTC
TRBV6-5	TRBD2	NA	16	TRBJ2-1	CASSSGLAGGVGEQFF	TGTGCCAGCAGTTCAGGACTAGCGGGAGGAGTCGGTGAGCAGTTCTTC
TRBV5-5	TRBD2	NA	17	TRBJ2-5	CASSRLNGGGWQETQYF	TGTGCCAGCAGCCGATTAAACGGCGGGGGATGGCAAGAGACCCAGTACTTC
TRBV10-2	TRBD2	NA	17	TRBJ2-5	CASSEGLAGGPEETQYF	TGCGCCAGCAGTGAAGGCCTAGCGGGAGGGCCAGAAGAGACCCAGTACTTC
TRBV3-1/TRBV3-2	NA	NA	16	TRBJ2-1	CASSQEYRSSYNEQFF	TGTGCCAGCAGCCAAGAGTATCGTAGCTCCTACAATGAGCAGTTCTTC
TRBV6-7	TRBD1	NA	20	TRBJ1-6	CASSYSSGTGEGPYNSPLHF	TGTGCCAGCAGTTACTCTTCGGGGACAGGGGAAGGGCCCTATAATTCACCCCTCCACTTT
TRBV7-8	NA	NA	14	TRBJ2-2	CASSSREGSGELFF	TGTGCCAGCAGCTCGCGAGAGGGCTCCGGGGAGCTGTTTTTT
TRBV7-9	NA	NA	12	TRBJ2-7	CASSLHSYEQYF	TGTGCCAGCAGCTTACATAGCTACGAGCAGTACTTC
TRBV19	TRBD1	NA	15	TRBJ2-5	CASTPNEGALETQYF	TGTGCCAGTACCCCAAACGAGGGGGCCCTAGAGACCCAGTACTTC
TRBV2	NA	NA	12	TRBJ2-3	CASSEVADTQYF	TGTGCCAGCAGTGAAGTAGCTGATACGCAGTATTTT
TRBV5-4	TRBD2	once	15	TRBJ2-3	CASRLLAGPTDTQYF	TGTGCCAGCAGACTCCTAGCGGGCCCCACAGATACGCAGTATTTT
TRBV27	NA	once	15	TRBJ2-7	CATAPDLGVRYEQYF	TGTGCCACCGCACCGGACCTCGGGGTAAGATACGAGCAGTACTTC
TRBV6-1	NA	NA	14	TRBJ2-1	CASSEAQGMNEQFF	TGTGCCAGCAGTGAAGCGCAGGGTATGAATGAGCAGTTCTTC
TRBV3-1/TRBV3-2	TRBD1	NA	13	TRBJ1-1	CASSLGTVTEAFF	TGTGCCAGCAGCCTCGGGACAGTCACTGAAGCTTTCTTT
TRBV27	TRBD1	NA	16	TRBJ2-1	CASSSYRGGSYNEQFF	TGTGCCAGCAGTTCCTACAGGGGTGGTAGTTACAATGAGCAGTTCTTC
TRBV15	NA	NA	15	TRBJ1-2	CATSRDKTVSNGYTF	TGTGCCACCAGCAGAGACAAGACAGTATCCAATGGCTACACCTTC
TRBV24-1	NA	NA	15	TRBJ2-1	CATSDPGHHYNEQFF	TGTGCCACCAGTGATCCTGGACACCACTACAATGAGCAGTTCTTC
TRBV5-1	NA	NA	16	TRBJ1-6	CASSPGGTEYNSPLHF	TGCGCCAGCAGCCCGGGGGGGACGGAATATAATTCACCCCTCCACTTT
TRBV5-4	NA	NA	16	TRBJ2-3	CASSSTQVASTDTQYF	TGTGCCAGCAGCTCTACGCAGGTTGCTAGCACAGATACGCAGTATTTT
TRBV2	TRBD2	NA	16	TRBJ2-2	CASSDRRTREAGELFF	TGTGCCAGCAGTGATAGGAGGACTAGGGAGGCCGGGGAGCTGTTTTTT
TRBV27	NA	NA	15	TRBJ2-1	CASSSRGFSRNEQFF	TGTGCCAGCAGTTCCCGGGGATTCTCCAGAAATGAGCAGTTCTTC
TRBV7-9	NA	NA	14	TRBJ1-2	CAIVGASTNYGYTF	TGTGCCATCGTGGGGGCAAGCACTAACTATGGCTACACCTTC
TRBV24-1	TRBD1	NA	13	TRBJ2-3	CATRDRVADTQYF	TGTGCCACCAGAGACAGGGTTGCAGATACGCAGTATTTT
TRBV10-3	NA	NA	15	TRBJ2-2	CATQRPGQNTGELFF	TGTGCCACCCAACGACCGGGACAAAACACCGGGGAGCTGTTTTTT
TRBV23-1	NA	once	13	TRBJ2-5	CASTADREETQYF	TGCGCCAGCACTGCGGACAGAGAAGAGACCCAGTACTTC
TRBV19	NA	NA	13	TRBJ2-7	CARRRVYSYEQYF	TGTGCCAGACGGAGGGTTTACTCCTACGAGCAGTACTTC
TRBV5-1	NA	NA	14	TRBJ1-3	CASSLAGDGNTIYF	TGCGCCAGCAGCTTGGCAGGGGATGGAAACACCATATATTTT
TRBV5-1	NA	NA	15	TRBJ1-1	CASSLTTGTNTEAFF	TGCGCCAGCAGCCTTACAACAGGAACGAACACTGAAGCTTTCTTT
TRBV7-3	TRBD2	NA	15	TRBJ2-1	CASSAREAPYNEQFF	TGTGCCAGCAGTGCACGGGAGGCCCCCTACAATGAGCAGTTCTTC
TRBV14	TRBD2	NA	16	TRBJ2-1	CASSQSSGRTYNEQFF	TGTGCCAGCAGCCAAAGTAGCGGGAGGACCTACAATGAGCAGTTCTTC
TRBV5-1	NA	NA	16	TRBJ2-3	CASSSPDSKQRGTQYF	TGCGCCAGCAGCAGCCCAGACTCCAAACAACGGGGTACGCAGTATTTT
TRBV7-2	TRBD2	NA	16	TRBJ2-1	CASSPTSGSSYNEQFF	TGTGCCAGCAGCCCGACTAGCGGGAGCTCCTACAATGAGCAGTTCTTC
TRBV5-4	TRBD1	few	16	TRBJ2-2	CASSPPGQGAAGELFF	TGTGCCAGCAGCCCACCCGGACAGGGGGCGGCCGGGGAGCTGTTTTTT
TRBV5-4	NA	NA	15	TRBJ1-6	CASSTTGRYNSPLHF	TGTGCCAGCAGCACTACCGGGAGATATAATTCACCCCTCCACTTT
TRBV28	NA	few	15	TRBJ1-1	CASRPLLGGGTEAFF	TGTGCCAGCAGACCACTACTCGGAGGTGGCACTGAAGCTTTCTTT
TRBV24-1	TRBD2	NA	18	TRBJ2-2	CATSGHSGRASWTGELFF	TGTGCCACCAGTGGCCATAGCGGGAGGGCCTCTTGGACCGGGGAGCTGTTTTTT
TRBV5-1	TRBD1	NA	15	TRBJ1-5	CASSLTGGGNQPQHF	TGCGCCAGCAGCTTAACAGGGGGTGGCAATCAGCCCCAGCATTTT
TRBV15	TRBD1	NA	15	TRBJ1-5	CATSMGQGGNQPQHF	TGTGCCACCAGCATGGGACAGGGGGGCAATCAGCCCCAGCATTTT
TRBV5-1	TRBD1	once	18	TRBJ1-5	CASSLTETGGPSNQPQHF	TGCGCCAGCAGCTTGACCGAGACAGGGGGCCCTAGCAATCAGCCCCAGCATTTT
TRBV7-9	NA	NA	14	TRBJ1-2	CASSPSSTTGSYTF	TGTGCCAGCAGCCCGTCCTCGACTACGGGAAGCTACACCTTC
TRBV7-2	TRBD2	NA	17	TRBJ2-1	CASSLLKSGRADNEQFF	TGTGCCAGCAGCTTATTAAAGTCGGGGAGGGCCGACAATGAGCAGTTCTTC
TRBV18	TRBD2	NA	17	TRBJ2-6	CASRGGLASSGANVLTF	TGTGCCAGCAGGGGAGGACTAGCGAGCTCTGGGGCCAACGTCCTGACTTTC
TRBV5-4	NA	NA	15	TRBJ2-2	CASSSAPHGTGELFF	TGTGCCAGCAGCTCCGCACCCCACGGCACCGGGGAGCTGTTTTTT
TRBV7-6	TRBD2	NA	16	TRBJ2-1	CASSLETSGRGNEQFF	TGTGCCAGCAGCTTAGAGACTAGCGGGAGGGGTAATGAGCAGTTCTTC